This T cell receptor beta chain came from a study of T and B cells in COVID-19 patients. Study-level information: COVID-19 patients gave peripheral blood either during active infection or after recovery. Most recovered patients had mild to moderate COVID-19 treated as outpatients. Broader study findings: Patients with COVID-19 reportedly showed strongly skewed T cell receptor beta variable and joining gene usage.

BIOMED2 TRB-A/B primer pools were used in multiplex TRB PCR. MiXCR, applied by TCRdb to the multiplex PCR reads, yields one record per CDR3 protein. The sample includes 15,000 or so distinct CDR3 sequences, under 35% seen only once; the top ten take under 3.5%. For this clonotype: No antigen is known for it.

Blood genomic DNA input for TRB amplification was about 250-550 ng. The sequencing input was blood. The receptor was isolated from a human donor who had recovered from COVID-19.

The CDR3 sequence: CASSFLGMGEKLFF. The CDR3 DNA sequence: TGTGCCAGCAGTTTCCTTGGGATGGGGGAAAAACTGTTTTTT. The V gene is TRBV27, the J gene TRBJ1-4; D is ambiguous. The length of the CDR3 is 14 residues. Germline V lookup: CDR1 MNHEY, CDR2 SMNVEV (reference sequence). V was clipped by 3 bases and J by 8 bases, with 13 bases between them.